This is a list of T cell receptor beta chains from one sample in a study of naive and memory T cell subsets. A single record per CDR3 protein comes from TCRdb applying MiXCR to the 5' RACE reads. The sample carries some 60,000 distinct CDR3 sequences, around 8% recorded once. The receptors here all came from a female donor in good health. CDR3s include the opening cysteine and the closing phenylalanine or tryptophan. Each record gives: V gene, J gene, clone size, D gene, CDR3 protein, CDR3 DNA. A D gene is named only where the DNA matches it firmly. Rows give clone size only sometimes, using once, few, many, or a class for an expanded clone.

TRBV12-3/TRBV12-4	TRBJ1-2	few	TRBD1	CASSGTANYGYTF	TGTGCCAGCAGTGGGACAGCAAACTATGGCTACACCTTC
TRBV7-8	TRBJ2-5	few	-	CASSLVDSQETQYF	TGTGCCAGCAGCTTAGTCGACAGCCAAGAGACCCAGTACTTC
TRBV20-1	TRBJ2-4	-	-	CSARIGKLAKNIQYF	TGCAGTGCTAGAATTGGAAAATTAGCCAAAAACATTCAGTACTTC
TRBV12-3/TRBV12-4	TRBJ2-7	-	-	CASSLILGYEQYF	TGTGCCAGCAGTTTAATACTGGGGTACGAGCAGTACTTC
TRBV2	TRBJ2-2	-	-	CASSDRGAIKSTGELFF	TGTGCCAGCAGTGATCGGGGAGCGATTAAATCGACCGGGGAGCTGTTTTTT
TRBV7-2	TRBJ2-4	few	TRBD1	CASSPDREVAKNIQYF	TGTGCCAGCAGCCCGGACAGGGAGGTGGCCAAAAACATTCAGTACTTC
TRBV29-1	TRBJ2-7	-	-	CSVRDYEQYF	TGCAGCGTTAGGGACTACGAGCAGTACTTC
TRBV20-1	TRBJ2-3	-	TRBD1	CSARGTGSTDTQYF	TGCAGTGCTAGGGGGACAGGTAGCACAGATACGCAGTATTTT
TRBV7-2	TRBJ2-1	once	-	CASSLASPNEQFF	TGTGCCAGCAGCTTAGCTAGCCCCAATGAGCAGTTCTTC
TRBV11-2	TRBJ2-5	-	-	CASSLEEGDGETQYF	TGTGCCAGCAGCTTAGAAGAAGGGGATGGGGAGACCCAGTACTTC
TRBV3-1	TRBJ1-2	-	TRBD1	CASSLQSGGRSYTF	TGTGCCAGCAGCCTACAATCAGGGGGCAGGAGCTACACCTTC
TRBV5-1	TRBJ2-4	-	-	CASSYPGQGSNIQYF	TGCGCCAGCAGCTATCCGGGACAAGGGTCGAACATTCAGTACTTC
TRBV7-9	TRBJ1-1	few	-	CASNPYGGLNTEAFF	TGTGCCAGCAACCCTTACGGGGGGTTGAACACTGAAGCTTTCTTT
TRBV10-3	TRBJ2-2	many	TRBD2	CAISETGGLAAGRNTGELFF	TGTGCCATCAGTGAGACTGGAGGACTAGCGGCCGGCCGGAACACCGGGGAGCTGTTTTTT
TRBV5-6	TRBJ2-1	-	-	CASSFLQGNEQFF	TGTGCCAGCAGCTTCTTACAGGGCAATGAGCAGTTCTTC
TRBV7-9	TRBJ2-1	-	-	CASMWGTYNEQFF	TGTGCCAGCATGTGGGGCACTTACAATGAGCAGTTCTTC
TRBV12-3/TRBV12-4	TRBJ1-5	many	-	CASSAPPWQGSNQPQHF	TGTGCCAGCAGTGCGCCCCCGTGGCAGGGGAGCAATCAGCCCCAGCATTTT
TRBV12-3/TRBV12-4	TRBJ2-3	-	TRBD1	CASSSPDRGETDTQYF	TGTGCCAGCAGTTCGCCGGACAGGGGTGAGACAGATACGCAGTATTTT
TRBV30	TRBJ2-5	-	-	CAWNNPRAEETQYF	TGTGCCTGGAATAACCCCAGGGCTGAAGAGACCCAGTACTTC
TRBV28	TRBJ1-2	many	-	CAAGGRAPDYGYTF	TGTGCCGCGGGGGGGAGGGCCCCTGACTATGGCTACACCTTC
TRBV3-1	TRBJ1-1	few	-	CASSQAPGLQNTEAFF	TGTGCCAGCAGCCAAGCCCCGGGACTGCAGAACACTGAAGCTTTCTTT
TRBV27	TRBJ2-1	many	TRBD2	CASSLYYSGKGGEQFF	TGTGCCAGCAGTTTATACTATAGCGGGAAGGGTGGTGAGCAGTTCTTC
TRBV4-1	TRBJ1-3	few	-	CASSQDNSAQIGNTIYF	TGCGCCAGCAGCCAAGATAACAGTGCCCAGATTGGAAACACCATATATTTT
TRBV27	TRBJ1-2	many	-	CASSLRRGYGYTF	TGTGCCAGCAGTTTGAGGAGGGGCTATGGCTACACCTTC
TRBV3-1	TRBJ2-1	-	-	CASSLVEVSEQFF	TGTGCCAGCAGCTTAGTAGAAGTAAGTGAGCAGTTCTTC
TRBV28	TRBJ2-1	few	-	CASGSGSSLNEQFF	TGTGCCAGCGGGTCCGGTTCTTCGCTGAATGAGCAGTTCTTC
TRBV20-1	TRBJ2-5	few	TRBD2	CSAKPGLGGQETQYF	TGCAGTGCTAAACCGGGACTAGGGGGACAAGAGACCCAGTACTTC
TRBV20-1	TRBJ2-2	-	-	CSARDMLKGVSIGTGELFF	TGCAGTGCTAGAGATATGCTCAAAGGGGTGTCAATAGGCACCGGGGAGCTGTTTTTT
TRBV28	TRBJ2-7	many	TRBD2	CASSLATSGPTYEQYF	TGTGCCAGCAGTTTAGCGACTAGCGGACCTACCTACGAGCAGTACTTC
TRBV4-1	TRBJ2-1	few	TRBD2	CASSQVISGGRDEQFF	TGCGCCAGCAGCCAAGTTATTAGCGGGGGGCGCGATGAGCAGTTCTTC
TRBV21-1	TRBJ2-7	many	-	CASSKASTSGTSYEQYF	TGTGCCAGCAGCAAAGCTTCGACTAGCGGTACCTCCTACGAGCAGTACTTC
TRBV6-2/TRBV6-3	TRBJ1-5	-	TRBD1	CASSYENRGRLNQPQHF	TGTGCCAGCAGTTACGAGAACAGGGGGCGGCTCAATCAGCCCCAGCATTTT
TRBV20-1	TRBJ2-7	many	-	CSAEAGEVVQYF	TGCAGTGCCGAGGCAGGGGAAGTGGTTCAGTACTTC
TRBV28	TRBJ2-1	-	TRBD2	CASSLYSLAGTTMYNEQFF	TGTGCCAGCAGTTTATACTCCTTGGCCGGGACTACGATGTACAATGAGCAGTTCTTC
TRBV29-1	TRBJ2-7	few	TRBD1	CSVAGQGAREQYF	TGCAGCGTTGCTGGACAGGGGGCGAGGGAGCAGTACTTC
TRBV20-1	TRBJ2-2	few	-	CSARVAPSTNTGELFF	TGCAGTGCTAGAGTAGCGCCCTCCACGAACACCGGGGAGCTGTTTTTT
TRBV7-9	TRBJ2-5	many	-	CASSLSGQLAQETQYF	TGTGCCAGCAGCTTATCAGGACAGCTAGCCCAAGAGACCCAGTACTTC
TRBV7-2	TRBJ2-5	-	TRBD1	CASSTRQGRETQYF	TGTGCCAGCAGCACGCGACAGGGTCGGGAGACCCAGTACTTC
TRBV29-1	TRBJ2-3	many	-	CSEATGITDTQYF	TGCAGCGAAGCCACAGGGATCACAGATACGCAGTATTTT
TRBV5-1	TRBJ1-3	many	-	CASSLGSGSSGNTIYF	TGCGCCAGCAGCTTGGGGTCAGGAAGCTCTGGAAACACCATATATTTT
TRBV20-1	TRBJ2-1	few	-	CSATQFGGSYNEQFF	TGCAGTGCTACACAATTTGGGGGCTCCTACAATGAGCAGTTCTTC
TRBV29-1	TRBJ2-1	few	-	CSVDLGNEQFF	TGCAGCGTTGATCTTGGTAATGAGCAGTTCTTC
TRBV2	TRBJ1-5	-	-	CASSDNNQPQHF	TGTGCCAGCAGTGATAACAATCAGCCCCAGCATTTT
TRBV7-3	TRBJ2-3	-	-	CASSPTGTPVGTDTQYF	TGTGCCAGCAGCCCCACTGGGACCCCGGTGGGTACAGATACGCAGTATTTT
TRBV6-1	TRBJ1-6	few	TRBD1	CASSLRQGDNSPLHF	TGTGCCAGCAGCTTAAGACAGGGTGATAATTCACCCCTCCACTTT
TRBV7-2	TRBJ1-1	few	-	CASSLGMTEAFF	TGTGCCAGCAGCTTAGGGATGACTGAAGCTTTCTTT
TRBV6-6	TRBJ2-1	many	-	CASRIISGPPGNEQFF	TGTGCCAGCAGGATCATTAGCGGACCCCCTGGGAATGAGCAGTTCTTC
TRBV28	TRBJ2-1	few	TRBD1	CASSLTGQGVRWVKFF	TGTGCCAGCAGTTTAACGGGACAGGGGGTGCGGTGGGTGAAGTTCTTC
TRBV24-1	TRBJ2-5	-	-	CATSDLPASTTGGETQYF	TGTGCCACCAGTGATTTGCCAGCGTCCACAACTGGGGGGGAGACCCAGTACTTC
TRBV7-2	TRBJ1-4	-	-	CASRRVGNNEKLFF	TGTGCCAGCCGAAGGGTGGGCAATAATGAAAAACTGTTTTTT
TRBV6-5	TRBJ1-1	-	-	CASSPGKMNTEAFF	TGTGCCAGCAGTCCAGGGAAGATGAACACTGAAGCTTTCTTT
TRBV27	TRBJ1-1	many	-	CASSLSSGASTEAFF	TGTGCCAGCAGTTTATCTAGCGGGGCTAGCACTGAAGCTTTCTTT
TRBV19	TRBJ2-2	-	-	CASSFPGEGTGELFF	TGTGCCAGTAGTTTTCCGGGAGAAGGCACCGGGGAGCTGTTTTTT
TRBV12-3/TRBV12-4	TRBJ1-4	few	TRBD1	CASSLFFGTGGNEKLFF	TGTGCCAGCAGTTTATTTTTCGGTACAGGGGGAAATGAAAAACTGTTTTTT
TRBV19	TRBJ2-7	-	TRBD2	CASSTRTSGYADEQYF	TGTGCCAGTAGTACTAGGACTAGCGGGTACGCCGACGAGCAGTACTTC
TRBV5-4	TRBJ2-5	few	-	CASSLANQETQYF	TGTGCCAGCAGCCTGGCAAACCAAGAGACCCAGTACTTC
TRBV28	TRBJ2-6	-	-	CASSLMGSGANVLTF	TGTGCCAGCAGTTTAATGGGGTCTGGGGCCAACGTCCTGACTTTC
TRBV29-1	TRBJ2-2	many	-	CSAPFENTGELFF	TGCAGCGCCCCCTTCGAGAACACCGGGGAGCTGTTTTTT
TRBV12-3/TRBV12-4	TRBJ2-1	few	-	CASSLSGWRAYNEQFF	TGTGCCAGCAGTTTATCCGGCTGGAGGGCCTACAATGAGCAGTTCTTC
TRBV5-1	TRBJ1-3	few	-	CASSLGTDGNTIYF	TGCGCCAGCAGCTTGGGGACAGACGGAAACACCATATATTTT